This note documents a single T cell receptor (beta chain) sequence. The CDR3 spans 16 residues. The germline gives CDR1 SGHAT, CDR2 FQNNGV. V trimming: 0 bases; J trimming: 3 bases; junction bases outside the gene matches: 8. This table comes from immunoSEQ multiplex PCR, and its TCRdb copy is limited to in-frame clones, with some not included. Among some 230,000 clones listed, roughly nine tenths were seen once. The data belong to a study of blood T cell repertoires in COVID-19. This rearrangement joins TRBV11-2 to TRBJ2-7; 7 bases agree with TRBD1. The clonotype comes from a woman between 18 and 29 years old in a cohort exposed to, infected with or recovered from COVID-19 (not recorded which). Input material: PBMCs or T cells enriched from blood (not recorded which). CDR3 coding DNA: TGTGCCAGCAGCTTAGACCCTGACAGGGCCAACTACGAGCAGTACTTC. Amino acid sequence: CASSLDPDRANYEQYF.